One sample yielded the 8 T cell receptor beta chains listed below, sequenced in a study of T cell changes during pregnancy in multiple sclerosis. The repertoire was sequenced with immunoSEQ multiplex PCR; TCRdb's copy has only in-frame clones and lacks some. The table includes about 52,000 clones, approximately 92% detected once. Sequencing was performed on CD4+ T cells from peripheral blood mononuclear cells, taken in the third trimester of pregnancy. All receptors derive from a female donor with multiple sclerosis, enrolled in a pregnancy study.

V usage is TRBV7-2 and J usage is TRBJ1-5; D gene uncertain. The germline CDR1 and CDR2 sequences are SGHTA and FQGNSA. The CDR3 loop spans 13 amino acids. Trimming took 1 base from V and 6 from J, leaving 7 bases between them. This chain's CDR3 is CASSLVEAQPQHF. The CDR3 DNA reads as TGTGCCAGCAGCTTAGTAGAGGCTCAGCCCCAGCATTTT.

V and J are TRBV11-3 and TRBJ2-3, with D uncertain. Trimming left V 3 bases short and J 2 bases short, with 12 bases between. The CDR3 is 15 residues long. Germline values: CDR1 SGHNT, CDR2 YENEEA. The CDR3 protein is CASSLGLAATDTQYF. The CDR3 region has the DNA TGTGCCAGCAGCTTGGGCCTCGCCGCCACAGATACGCAGTATTTT. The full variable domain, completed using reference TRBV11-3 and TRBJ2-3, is EAGVVQSPRYKIIEKKQPVAFWCNPISGHNTLYWYLQNLGQGPELLIRYENEEAVDDSQLPKDRFSAERLKGVDSTLKIQPAELGDSAVYLCASSLGLAATDTQYFGPGTRLTVL.

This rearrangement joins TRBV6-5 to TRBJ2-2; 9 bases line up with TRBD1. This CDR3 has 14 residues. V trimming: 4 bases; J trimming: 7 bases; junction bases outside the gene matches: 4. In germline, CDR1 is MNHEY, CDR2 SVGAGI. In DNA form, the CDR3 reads TGTGCCAGCAGTTGGACAGGGGCATACGGGGAGCTGTTTTTT. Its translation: CASSWTGAYGELFF.

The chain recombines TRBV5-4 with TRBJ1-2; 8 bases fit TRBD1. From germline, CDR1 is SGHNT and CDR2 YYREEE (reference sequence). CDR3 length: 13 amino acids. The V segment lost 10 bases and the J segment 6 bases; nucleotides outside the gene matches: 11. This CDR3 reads CAPGTGGTHGYTF. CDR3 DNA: TGTGCCCCCGGAACAGGGGGAACCCATGGCTACACCTTC.

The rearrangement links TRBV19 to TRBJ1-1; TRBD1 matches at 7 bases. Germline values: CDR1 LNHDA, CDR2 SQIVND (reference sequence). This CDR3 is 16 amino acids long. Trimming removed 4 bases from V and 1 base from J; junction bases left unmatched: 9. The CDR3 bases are TGTGCCAGTAGTACCCCTCGGACAGGCCCGAACACTGAAGCTTTCTTT. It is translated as CASSTPRTGPNTEAFF.

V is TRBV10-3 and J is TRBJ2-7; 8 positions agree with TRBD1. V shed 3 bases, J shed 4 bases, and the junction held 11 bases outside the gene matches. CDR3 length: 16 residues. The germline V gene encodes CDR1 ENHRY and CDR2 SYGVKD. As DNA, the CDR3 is TGTGCCATCAGTGATTTTCGGACAGGGATGAGTTACGAGCAGTACTTC. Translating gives CAISDFRTGMSYEQYF.

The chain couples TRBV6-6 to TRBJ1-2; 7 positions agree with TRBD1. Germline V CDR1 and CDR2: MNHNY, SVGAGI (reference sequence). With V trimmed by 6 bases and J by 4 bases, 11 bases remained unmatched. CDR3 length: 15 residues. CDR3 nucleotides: TGTGCCAGCAGCGGCCCGGGACAGAACCTCTATGGCTACACCTTC. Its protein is CASSGPGQNLYGYTF.

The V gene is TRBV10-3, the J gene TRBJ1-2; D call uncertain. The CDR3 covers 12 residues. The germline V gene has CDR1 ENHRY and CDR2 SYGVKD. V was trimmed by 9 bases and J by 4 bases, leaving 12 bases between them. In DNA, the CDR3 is TGTGCCATAAATCAGGTACCCTATGGCTACACCTTC. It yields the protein CAINQVPYGYTF.